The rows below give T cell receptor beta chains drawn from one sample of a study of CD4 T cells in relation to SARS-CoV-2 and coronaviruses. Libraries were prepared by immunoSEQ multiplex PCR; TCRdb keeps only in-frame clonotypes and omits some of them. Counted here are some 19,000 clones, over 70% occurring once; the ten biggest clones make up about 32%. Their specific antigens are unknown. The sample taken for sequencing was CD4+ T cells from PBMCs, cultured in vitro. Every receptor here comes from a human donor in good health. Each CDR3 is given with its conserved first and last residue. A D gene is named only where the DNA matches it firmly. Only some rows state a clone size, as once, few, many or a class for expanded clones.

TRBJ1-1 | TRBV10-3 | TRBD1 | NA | CAGRQGSRTEAFF | TGTGCCGGCCGACAGGGTTCGAGGACTGAAGCTTTCTTT
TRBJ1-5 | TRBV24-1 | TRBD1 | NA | CATSDGTENSNQPQHF | TGTGCCACCAGTGATGGGACAGAGAATAGCAATCAGCCCCAGCATTTT
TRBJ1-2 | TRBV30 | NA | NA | CAWSTGDGYTF | TGTGCCTGGTCGACAGGTGATGGCTACACCTTC
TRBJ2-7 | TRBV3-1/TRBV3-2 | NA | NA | CASSHQRRSYEQYF | TGTGCCAGCAGCCATCAAAGGCGCTCCTACGAGCAGTACTTC
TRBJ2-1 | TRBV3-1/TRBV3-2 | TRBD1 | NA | CASSQDRGTGTNEQFF | TGTGCCAGCAGCCAAGACCGGGGGACAGGTACCAATGAGCAGTTCTTC
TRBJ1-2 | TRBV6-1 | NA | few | CASSESGSYGYTF | TGTGCCAGCAGTGAGAGTGGATCCTATGGCTACACCTTC
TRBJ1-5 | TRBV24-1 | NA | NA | CATQRNSNQPQHF | TGTGCCACCCAGAGGAATAGCAATCAGCCCCAGCATTTT
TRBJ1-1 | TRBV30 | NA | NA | CAWSSPTWGTEAFF | TGTGCCTGGAGTTCACCGACTTGGGGTACTGAAGCTTTCTTT
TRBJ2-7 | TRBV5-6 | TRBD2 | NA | CASSLGLAGGNEQYF | TGTGCCAGCAGCTTGGGACTAGCGGGAGGTAACGAGCAGTACTTC
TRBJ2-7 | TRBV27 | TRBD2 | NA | CASSRPLLAGGGEQYF | TGTGCCAGCAGCCGGCCTTTACTAGCGGGAGGCGGCGAGCAGTACTTC
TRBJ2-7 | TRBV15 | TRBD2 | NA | CATSRDVAGPYEQYF | TGTGCCACCAGCAGAGATGTAGCGGGACCCTACGAGCAGTACTTC
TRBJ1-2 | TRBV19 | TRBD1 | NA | CASSMDRGAHYGYTF | TGTGCCAGTAGTATGGACAGGGGCGCACACTATGGCTACACCTTC
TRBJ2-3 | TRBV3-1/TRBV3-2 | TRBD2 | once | CASSRSGSSHTDTQYF | TGTGCCAGCAGCCGAAGCGGGAGCTCTCACACAGATACGCAGTATTTT
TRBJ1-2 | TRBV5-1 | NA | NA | CASSLVRQNLNGYTF | TGCGCCAGCAGCTTGGTCCGGCAGAATCTAAATGGCTACACCTTC
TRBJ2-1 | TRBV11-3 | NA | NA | CASSLDGVQGRGNEQFF | TGTGCCAGCAGCTTAGATGGCGTTCAGGGACGGGGCAATGAGCAGTTCTTC
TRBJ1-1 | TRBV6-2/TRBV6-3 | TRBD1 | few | CASSYRGQGTEAFF | TGTGCCAGCAGTTACCGAGGACAGGGGACTGAAGCTTTCTTT
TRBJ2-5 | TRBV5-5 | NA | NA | CASSARRNQETQYF | TGTGCCAGCAGCGCCCGAAGAAACCAAGAGACCCAGTACTTC
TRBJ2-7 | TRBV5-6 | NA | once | CASSFLAEQYF | TGTGCCAGCAGCTTTCTGGCGGAGCAGTACTTC
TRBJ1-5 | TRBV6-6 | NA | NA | CASSYGVNQPQHF | TGTGCCAGCAGTTACGGAGTCAATCAGCCCCAGCATTTT
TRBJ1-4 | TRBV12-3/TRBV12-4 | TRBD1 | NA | CATSGQRHEKLFF | TGTGCCACCTCGGGACAGAGACATGAAAAACTGTTTTTT
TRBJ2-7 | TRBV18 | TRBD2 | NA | CASSRGGRLYEQYF | TGTGCCAGCTCACGGGGCGGGAGATTATACGAGCAGTACTTC
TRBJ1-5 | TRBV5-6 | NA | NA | CASSLRKGHFFQPQHF | TGTGCCAGCAGCTTGCGGAAGGGTCACTTTTTTCAGCCCCAGCATTTT
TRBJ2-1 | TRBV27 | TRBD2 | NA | CASSTSGTWGNEQFF | TGTGCCAGCAGTACAAGCGGGACTTGGGGCAATGAGCAGTTCTTC
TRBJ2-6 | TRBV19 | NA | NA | CASRSEVGSGANVLTF | TGTGCCAGTAGATCGGAGGTGGGCTCTGGGGCCAACGTCCTGACTTTC
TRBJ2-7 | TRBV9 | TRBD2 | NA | CASSPLPAGAYEQYF | TGTGCCAGCAGCCCCCTGCCAGCGGGGGCCTACGAGCAGTACTTC
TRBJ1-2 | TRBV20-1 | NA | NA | CSASDRNYGYTF | TGCAGTGCTAGTGACAGGAACTATGGCTACACCTTC
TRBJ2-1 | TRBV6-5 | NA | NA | CASSLGGKNEQFF | TGTGCCAGCAGTTTAGGAGGGAAGAATGAGCAGTTCTTC
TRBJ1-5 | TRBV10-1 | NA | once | CASSPGGNQPQHF | TGCGCCAGCAGTCCGGGCGGTAATCAGCCCCAGCATTTT
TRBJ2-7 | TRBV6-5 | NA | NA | CASSEQPDTYEQYF | TGTGCCAGTTCTGAGCAGCCTGACACCTACGAGCAGTACTTC
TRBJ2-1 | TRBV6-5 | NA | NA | CASSSPGLGSYNEQFF | TGTGCCAGCAGTTCCCCAGGGCTAGGCTCCTACAATGAGCAGTTCTTC
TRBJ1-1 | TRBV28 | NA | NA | CASRTPGAGRDTEAFF | TGTGCCAGCAGAACCCCGGGGGCAGGAAGGGACACTGAAGCTTTCTTT
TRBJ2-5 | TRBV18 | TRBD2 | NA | CASSPISGSRETQYF | TGTGCCAGCTCACCGATTAGCGGGAGTCGAGAGACCCAGTACTTC
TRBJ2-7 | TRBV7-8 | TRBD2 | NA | CASTPAAGSSYEQYF | TGTGCCAGCACCCCCGCAGCGGGATCGTCCTACGAGCAGTACTTC
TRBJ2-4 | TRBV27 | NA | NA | CASSFGLAKNIQYF | TGTGCCAGCAGTTTCGGCCTAGCCAAAAACATTCAGTACTTC
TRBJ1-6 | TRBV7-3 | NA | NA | CASRHNSPLHF | TGTGCCAGCAGACATAATTCACCCCTCCACTTT
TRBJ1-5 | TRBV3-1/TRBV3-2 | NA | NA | CASSQDRGQPQHF | TGTGCCAGCAGCCAAGATCGGGGTCAGCCCCAGCATTTT
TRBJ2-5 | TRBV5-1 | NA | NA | CASSLEETQYF | TGCGCCAGCAGCTTGGAAGAGACCCAGTACTTC
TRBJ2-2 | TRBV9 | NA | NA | CASTRTFIGELFF | TGTGCCAGCACCCGGACTTTTATCGGGGAGCTGTTTTTT
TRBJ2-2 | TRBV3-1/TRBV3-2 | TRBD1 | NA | CASSQSGGHTGELFF | TGTGCCAGCAGCCAATCAGGGGGCCACACCGGGGAGCTGTTTTTT
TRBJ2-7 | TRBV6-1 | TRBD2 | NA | CASSEELAGSYEQYF | TGTGCCAGCAGTGAAGAACTAGCGGGGTCCTACGAGCAGTACTTC
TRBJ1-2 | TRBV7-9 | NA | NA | CASSLGTPISADGYTF | TGTGCCAGCAGCCTCGGGACACCTATTTCTGCCGATGGCTACACCTTC
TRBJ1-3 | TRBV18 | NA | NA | CASTSGTVPGNTIYF | TGTGCCAGCACGTCCGGGACGGTCCCGGGAAACACCATATATTTT
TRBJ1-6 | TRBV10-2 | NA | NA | CASTEGRLVYNSPLHF | TGCGCCAGCACCGAGGGTCGCTTGGTCTATAATTCACCCCTCCACTTT
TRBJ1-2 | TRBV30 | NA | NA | CAWSWQGSNYGYTF | TGTGCCTGGAGCTGGCAGGGAAGTAACTATGGCTACACCTTC
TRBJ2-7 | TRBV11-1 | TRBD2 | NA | CASSPTGSGRYEQYF | TGTGCCAGCAGCCCAACGGGTAGCGGGAGGTACGAGCAGTACTTC
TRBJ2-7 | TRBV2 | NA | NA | CASSLDSEGYEQYF | TGTGCCAGCAGTCTTGACAGCGAGGGCTACGAGCAGTACTTC
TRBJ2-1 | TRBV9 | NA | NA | CASSVEGSRGQFF | TGTGCCAGCAGCGTAGAGGGTAGCCGCGGGCAGTTCTTC
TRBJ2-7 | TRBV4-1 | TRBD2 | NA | CASSQDPSGIVSYEQYF | TGCGCCAGCAGCCAAGATCCCAGCGGGATCGTCTCCTACGAGCAGTACTTC
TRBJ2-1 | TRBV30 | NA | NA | CAWSVGGASNEQFF | TGTGCCTGGAGTGTAGGGGGAGCGAGCAATGAGCAGTTCTTC
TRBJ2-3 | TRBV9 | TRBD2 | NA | CASSADSGGYTDTQYF | TGTGCCAGCAGCGCGGACTCGGGAGGGTACACAGATACGCAGTATTTT
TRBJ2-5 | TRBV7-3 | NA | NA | CASSLNREETQYF | TGTGCCAGCAGCTTAAACAGGGAAGAGACCCAGTACTTC
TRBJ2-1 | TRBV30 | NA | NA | CAWSVRTANGQFF | TGTGCCTGGAGTGTGAGGACAGCTAATGGGCAGTTCTTC
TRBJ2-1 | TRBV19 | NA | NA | CASSISRVSDEQFF | TGTGCCAGTAGTATCAGCAGGGTTAGCGATGAGCAGTTCTTC
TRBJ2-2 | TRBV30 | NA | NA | CAWRTRGYTGELFF | TGTGCCTGGAGGACCCGAGGGTACACCGGGGAGCTGTTTTTT
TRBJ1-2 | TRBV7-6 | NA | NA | CASSSVGGSGYTF | TGTGCCAGCAGCTCGGTCGGGGGGTCTGGCTACACCTTC
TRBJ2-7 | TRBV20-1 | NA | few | CSAREDYEQYF | TGCAGTGCTAGAGAGGACTACGAGCAGTACTTC
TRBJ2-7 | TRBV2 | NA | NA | CASSQTGSYEQYF | TGTGCCAGCAGTCAAACAGGGTCCTACGAGCAGTACTTC
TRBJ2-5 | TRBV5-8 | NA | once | CASSLYQETQYF | TGTGCCAGCAGCTTGTATCAAGAGACCCAGTACTTC
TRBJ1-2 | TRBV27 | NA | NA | CASSFYDTRAVYGYTF | TGTGCCAGCAGTTTCTACGACACGCGGGCTGTCTATGGCTACACCTTC
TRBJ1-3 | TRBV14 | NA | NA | CASSQGSGNTIYF | TGTGCCAGCAGCCAAGGCTCCGGAAACACCATATATTTT